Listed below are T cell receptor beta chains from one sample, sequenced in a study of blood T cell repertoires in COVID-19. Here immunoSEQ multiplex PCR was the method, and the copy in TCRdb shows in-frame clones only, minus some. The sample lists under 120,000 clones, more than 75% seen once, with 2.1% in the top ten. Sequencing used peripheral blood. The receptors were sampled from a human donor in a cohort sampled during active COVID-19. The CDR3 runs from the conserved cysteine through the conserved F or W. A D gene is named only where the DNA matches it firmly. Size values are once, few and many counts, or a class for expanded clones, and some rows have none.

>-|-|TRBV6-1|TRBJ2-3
TGTGCCAGCAGTGAAGTCCGAGCCGATAATACGCAGTATTTT
CASSEVRADNTQYF
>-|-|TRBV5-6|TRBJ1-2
TGTGCCAGCAGCTTGTCCGGGGGGGGACCCACTAACTATGGCTACACCTTC
CASSLSGGGPTNYGYTF
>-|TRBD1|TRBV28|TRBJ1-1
TGTGCCAGCAGGCCCCCCGACAGGGGGATATCTGAAGCTTTCTTT
CASRPPDRGISEAFF
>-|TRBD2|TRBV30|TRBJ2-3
TGTGCCTGGAGGGCGGGAGGTGCAGGCACAGATACGCAGTATTTT
CAWRAGGAGTDTQYF
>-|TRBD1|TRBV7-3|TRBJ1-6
TGTGCCAGCAGCTTAAGCCCGACAGGGCCCTCACCCCTCCACTTT
CASSLSPTGPSPLHF
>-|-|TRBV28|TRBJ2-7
TGTGCCAGCAGCCCTACTCCCTACGAGCAGTACTTC
CASSPTPYEQYF
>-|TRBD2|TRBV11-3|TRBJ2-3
TGTGCCAGCAGCCCCCTAGCGGGAGATACGCAGTATTTT
CASSPLAGDTQYF
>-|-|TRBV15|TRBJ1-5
TGTGCCACCAGCAGAGGTAAAGAGGGGGAAGTAAATCAGCCCCAGCATTTT
CATSRGKEGEVNQPQHF
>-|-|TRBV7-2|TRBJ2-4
TGTGCCAGCAGCCCCTCGGTGGCCGGACTAGCCAAAAACATTCAGTACTTC
CASSPSVAGLAKNIQYF
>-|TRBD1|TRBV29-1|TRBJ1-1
TGCAGCGTTGGACAGGGGGACACTGAAGCTTTCTTT
CSVGQGDTEAFF
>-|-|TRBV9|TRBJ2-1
TGTGCCAGCAGCGTAGGTAGCGGAACCTACAATGAGCAGTTCTTC
CASSVGSGTYNEQFF
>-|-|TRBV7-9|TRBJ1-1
TGTGCCAGCAGCCCTCGGGCGGGGAACACTGAAGCTTTCTTT
CASSPRAGNTEAFF
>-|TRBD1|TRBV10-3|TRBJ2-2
TGTGCCATCAGTGAGTCGAATCCCTCGACAGGGGTCACCGGGGAGCTGTTTTTT
CAISESNPSTGVTGELFF
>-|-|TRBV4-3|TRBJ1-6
TGCGCCAGCAGCCAACGCACAGGAGATCCAGGGTCACCCCTCCACTTT
CASSQRTGDPGSPLHF
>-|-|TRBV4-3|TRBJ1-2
TGCGCCAGCAGCCCGTCCGGAGGGCACTATGGCTACACCTTC
CASSPSGGHYGYTF
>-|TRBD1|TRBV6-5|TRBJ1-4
TGTGCCAGCAGATCAGACAGGGACCAACTGTTTTTT
CASRSDRDQLFF
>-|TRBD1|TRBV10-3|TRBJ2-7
TGTGCCGGGGCCGGGACAGGGGGCGAGCAGTACTTC
CAGAGTGGEQYF
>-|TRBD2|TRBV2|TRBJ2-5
TGTGCCAGCAGATCAACTAGCGGAGAGACCCAGTACTTC
CASRSTSGETQYF
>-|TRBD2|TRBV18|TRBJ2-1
TGTGCCAGCTCAGCTAACGGGGGGGTTTACAATGAGCAGTTCTTC
CASSANGGVYNEQFF
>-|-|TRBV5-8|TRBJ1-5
TGTGCCAGCGGTACAGGGAAGCGGACGGATCAGCCCCAGCATTTT
CASGTGKRTDQPQHF
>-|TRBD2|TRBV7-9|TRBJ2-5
TGTGCCAGCACCCAAGGGACTAGCGGGACGGGCGTGGAGACCCAGTACTTC
CASTQGTSGTGVETQYF
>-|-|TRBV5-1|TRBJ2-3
TGCGCCAGCAGCCCGCAGGGGGGTAGCACAGATACGCAGTATTTT
CASSPQGGSTDTQYF
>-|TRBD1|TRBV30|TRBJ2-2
TGTGCCTGGACTCCAGGGGGCTGGGGCGCCGGGGAGCTGTTTTTT
CAWTPGGWGAGELFF
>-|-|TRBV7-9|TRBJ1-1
TGTGCCAGCAGCTTAGAGGCAGGGGCTGAAGCTTTCTTT
CASSLEAGAEAFF
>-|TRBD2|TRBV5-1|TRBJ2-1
TGCGCCAGCAGCGCAGCGGGAGGCTCCTACAATGAGCAGTTCTTC
CASSAAGGSYNEQFF
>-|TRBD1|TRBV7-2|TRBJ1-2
TGTGCCAGCAGCTTAGTGGGACAGGGTCTATATGGCTACACCTTC
CASSLVGQGLYGYTF
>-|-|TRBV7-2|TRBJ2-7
TGTGCCAGCAGCTTTGGGCTCCGGGACACTTACGAGCAGTACTTC
CASSFGLRDTYEQYF
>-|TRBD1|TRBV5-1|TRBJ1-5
TGCGCCAGCAGCTTGGCAGGGGGCGGTCAGCCCCAGCATTTT
CASSLAGGGQPQHF
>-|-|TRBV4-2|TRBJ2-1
TGTGCCAGCAGCCAAGACGTGAGGGGGTTCAATGAGCAGTTCTTC
CASSQDVRGFNEQFF
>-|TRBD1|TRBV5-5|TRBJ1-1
TGTGCCAGCAGCTGGACAGGGGGCAGAGGGAACACTGAAGCTTTCTTT
CASSWTGGRGNTEAFF
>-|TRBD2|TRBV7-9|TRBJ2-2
TGTGCCAGCAGCGTTACTAGCGGGAGGGCCGGGGAGCTGTTTTTT
CASSVTSGRAGELFF
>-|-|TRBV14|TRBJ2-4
TGTGCCAGCAGCCAAAGGACTTCTGGCATTCAGTACTTC
CASSQRTSGIQYF
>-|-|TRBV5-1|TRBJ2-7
TGCGCCAGCAGCCCCGGATCTGGGCCTAACTACGAGCAGTACTTC
CASSPGSGPNYEQYF
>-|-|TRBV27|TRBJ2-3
TGTGCCAGCAGTTCACCCCCCGCGGGTGATACGCAGTATTTT
CASSSPPAGDTQYF
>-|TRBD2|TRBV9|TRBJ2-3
TGTGCCAGCAGCGTTCTTCCTATGCGGGGGTCCACAGATACGCAGTATTTT
CASSVLPMRGSTDTQYF
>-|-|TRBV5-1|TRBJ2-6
TGCGCCAGCAGCTTGGCCATTTCAGGCTCTGGGGCCAACGTCCTGACTTTC
CASSLAISGSGANVLTF
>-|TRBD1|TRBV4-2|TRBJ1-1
TGTGCCAGCAGCCAAGATCAGGGGGTGAACACTGAAGCTTTCTTT
CASSQDQGVNTEAFF
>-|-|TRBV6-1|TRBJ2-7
TGTGCCAGCAGTGATTACTACGAGCAGTACTTC
CASSDYYEQYF
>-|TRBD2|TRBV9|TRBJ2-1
TGTGCCAGCAGCCCCCCCCTTAGCGGGGGGGGATACAATGAGCAGTTCTTC
CASSPPLSGGGYNEQFF
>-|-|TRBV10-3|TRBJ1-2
TGTGCCATCAGTGAGTCTGGTCTTACGGGTCGGGGCTACACCTTC
CAISESGLTGRGYTF
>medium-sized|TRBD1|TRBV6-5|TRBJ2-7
TGTGCCAGCAGTTACCGGACAGGAGGAGAGCAGTACTTC
CASSYRTGGEQYF
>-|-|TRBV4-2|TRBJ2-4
TGTGCCAGCAGCCAAGACGACTCCGACTTCAGAAACATTCAGTACTTC
CASSQDDSDFRNIQYF
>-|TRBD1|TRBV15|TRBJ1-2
TGTGCCACCAGCAGAGATCGCCCAGACGTCGACAGGGGTCCGGATGGCTACACCTTC
CATSRDRPDVDRGPDGYTF
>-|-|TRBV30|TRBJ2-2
TGTGCCTGGGGGGAAGGGAGTGGCGGGGAGCTGTTTTTT
CAWGEGSGGELFF
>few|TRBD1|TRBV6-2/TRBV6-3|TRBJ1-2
TGTGCCAGCAGTGACAGGGTTGGCTACACCTTC
CASSDRVGYTF
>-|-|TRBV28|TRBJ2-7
TGTGCCAGCAGTTCCTTCTACGAGCAGTACTTC
CASSSFYEQYF
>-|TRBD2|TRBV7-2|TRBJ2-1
TGTGCCAGCAGCTTAGCTAGCGGGAGGGGGTTGTACAATGAGCAGTTCTTC
CASSLASGRGLYNEQFF
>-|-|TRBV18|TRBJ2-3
TGTGCCAGCTCACTGGAGAGAACGGGGGATACGCAGTATTTT
CASSLERTGDTQYF
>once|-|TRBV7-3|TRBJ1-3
TGTGCCAGCAGAGGGGACTCTGGAAACACCATATATTTT
CASRGDSGNTIYF
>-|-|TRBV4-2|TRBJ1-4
TGTGCCAGCAGCCAGGGTCCGCAAGCGAATGAAAAACTGTTTTTT
CASSQGPQANEKLFF
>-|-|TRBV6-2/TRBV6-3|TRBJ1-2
TGTGCCAGCAGTTACCTGGGGGGTAATGGCTACACCTTC
CASSYLGGNGYTF
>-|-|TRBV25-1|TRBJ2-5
TGTGCCAGCAGTGAAGGAGGGGGCCGGGAGACCCAGTACTTC
CASSEGGGRETQYF
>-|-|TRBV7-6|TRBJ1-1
TGTGCCAGCAGCGAGAGCACAGGGCTGTCAGCTTTCTTT
CASSESTGLSAFF
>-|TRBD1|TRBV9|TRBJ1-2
TGTGCCAGCAGCGGACAGGGGGCATACTATGGCTACACCTTC
CASSGQGAYYGYTF
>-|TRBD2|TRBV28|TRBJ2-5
TGTGCCAGCAGGCCAGCGGGGGGCTGGGAGACCCAGTACTTC
CASRPAGGWETQYF
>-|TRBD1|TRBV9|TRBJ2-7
TGTGCCAGCAGCGTAGGAGGGACAGGGTACGAGCAGTACTTC
CASSVGGTGYEQYF
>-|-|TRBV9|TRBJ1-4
TGTGCCAGTTCCATTGGAGGGGCAACTAATGAAAAACTGTTTTTT
CASSIGGATNEKLFF
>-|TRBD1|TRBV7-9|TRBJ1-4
TGTGCCAGCAGCCCGACAGGGAGCTTCAATGAAAAACTGTTTTTT
CASSPTGSFNEKLFF
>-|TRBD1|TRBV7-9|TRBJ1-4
TGTGCCAGCAGCACGGGACAGGGGGAAGAAAAACTGTTTTTT
CASSTGQGEEKLFF
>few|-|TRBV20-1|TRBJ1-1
TGCAGTGCTAGTCAGGGCCCCACTGAAGCTTTCTTT
CSASQGPTEAFF